The 18 T cell receptor beta chains below come from one sample, sequenced in a study of siplizumab effects on memory and regulatory T cells. Measured with immunoSEQ multiplex PCR; TCRdb has only the in-frame clones, and not every one. Of some 81,000 clones listed, about 95% are singletons. Material: CD8+ T cells sorted from blood. The receptors here all came from a human donor in good health.

The rearrangement uses TRBV6-5 and TRBJ2-7; D is possibly TRBD2 (6 bases). Trimming cost V 4 bases and J 5 bases, with 18 bases left between them. This CDR3 has 15 residues. Germline CDR1 MNHEY, CDR2 SVGAGI. The chain's CDR3 is CASSFSLEGPHEQYF. DNA for the CDR3: TGTGCCAGCAGTTTCTCCTTGGAGGGGCCCCACGAGCAGTACTTC.

The J gene is TRBJ2-3, the V gene TRBV10-2; 12 nucleotides agree with TRBD2. After removal of 4 bases from V and 4 bases from J, the junction contained 6 bases not matched to a gene. The germline CDR1 and CDR2 sequences are WSHSY and SAAADI. The CDR3 length is 16 residues. The CDR3 region is CASSGLAGGLSDTQYF. The CDR3 bases are TGCGCCAGCAGTGGGCTAGCGGGAGGGTTGTCAGATACGCAGTATTTT.

The V call is TRBV7-3, the J call TRBJ1-1, with 8 bases that match TRBD1. After removal of 2 bases from V and 5 bases from J, the junction contained 4 bases not matched to a gene. The CDR3 covers 14 residues. Germline V gene lookup returns CDR1 SGHTA and CDR2 FQGTGA. The CDR3 loop is CASSLQGAGTEAFF. The CDR3 DNA reads as TGTGCCAGCAGCTTACAGGGGGCCGGGACTGAAGCTTTCTTT.

The chain uses TRBV2 and TRBJ2-1; 7 bases align to TRBD2. V lost 4 bases to trimming and J lost 7 bases; unmatched junction nucleotides: 10. Per the germline V gene, CDR1 is SNHLY and CDR2 is FYNNEI. The CDR3 covers 15 residues. The CDR3 loop reads CASSGTIGLVNEQFF. CDR3 in DNA: TGTGCCAGCAGTGGAACTATCGGACTAGTAAATGAGCAGTTCTTC.

The count of this clone is one. The CDR3 sequence is CASGTTGSGTGELFF. The CDR3 bases are TGTGCTAGTGGTACGACAGGGAGCGGCACCGGGGAGCTGTTTTTT. The rearrangement joins TRBV12-5 to TRBJ2-2, with 7 bases matching TRBD1. Germline V CDR1 and CDR2: LGHNT, FRNRAP. The CDR3 extends over 15 amino acids. The J segment lost 4 bases and the V segment lost 5 bases, leaving 7 bases of the junction unmatched.

The chain links TRBV4-1 to TRBJ1-6; D is unresolved. The germline V gene encodes CDR1 MGHRA and CDR2 YSYEKL. V gave up 2 bases and J gave up 7 bases, with 12 bases separating them. This CDR3 region has 15 residues. The CDR3 is CASSQLGHGNSPLHF. CDR3 in DNA: TGCGCCAGCAGCCAATTGGGTCACGGCAATTCACCCCTCCACTTT.

This chain uses TRBV4-2 with TRBJ2-5, with 14 bases that match TRBD2. In germline, CDR1 is LGHNA, CDR2 YNFKEQ. CDR3 size: 20 residues. J gave up 4 bases and V 1 base, and 14 bases lay outside the gene matches. This chain's CDR3 is CASSQVLTGLAGESRETQYF. DNA for the CDR3: TGTGCCAGCAGCCAAGTTCTTACGGGACTAGCGGGGGAGTCGCGAGAGACCCAGTACTTC.

This clone was seen a handful of times. The V and J genes are TRBV6-4 and TRBJ2-3; 7 bases are a match to TRBD2. The CDR3 has 15 amino acids. Germline lookup yields CDR1 MRHNA and CDR2 SNTAGT. Unmatched junction bases numbered 4, after V lost 0 bases and J lost 4 bases. CDR3 in DNA: TGTGCCAGCAGTGACTCGTCTAGCGGTCCAGATACGCAGTATTTT. Residues: CASSDSSSGPDTQYF.

This chain joins TRBV14 and TRBJ2-2; D is perhaps TRBD1 (6 bases). The CDR3 loop spans 17 amino acids. V lost 6 bases and J 3 bases, leaving 20 bases between the germline ends. Germline V gives CDR1 SGHDN, CDR2 FVKESK. The chain's CDR3 is CASSQPGTGIYTGELFF. The CDR3 coding sequence is TGTGCCAGCAGTCAACCCGGTACAGGGATATACACCGGGGAGCTGTTTTTT.

The rearrangement links TRBV4-1 to TRBJ1-5, with a possible D match to TRBD1 (5 bases). This CDR3 is built from 14 residues. Germline assignment: CDR1 MGHRA and CDR2 YSYEKL. V lost 4 bases to trimming and J lost 6 bases, with 13 bases between them. The CDR3 loop reads CASSPTRGIQPQHF. The CDR3 DNA reads TGCGCCAGCAGCCCAACCCGGGGGATTCAGCCCCAGCATTTT.

The rearrangement links TRBV2 to TRBJ1-4; a weak D match, TRBD1 (6 bases). V was clipped by 0 bases and J by 7 bases, with 15 bases between them. Germline loops: CDR1 SNHLY, CDR2 FYNNEI. The CDR3 has 16 amino acids. CDR3 in DNA: TGTGCCAGCAGTGAAGCGCTTCGCGGGACATCTGAAAAACTGTTTTTT. Amino acids: CASSEALRGTSEKLFF.

This chain joins TRBV19 and TRBJ1-6; D is possibly TRBD1 (6 bases). Deletions cut 6 bases from V and 10 bases from J, with 10 bases between. CDR3 length: 12 residues. Germline V CDR1 and CDR2: LNHDA, SQIVND (reference sequence). The CDR3 region is CASSGGASPLHF. The DNA of the CDR3 is TGTGCCAGTAGCGGGGGGGCCTCACCCCTCCACTTT. Full variable domain (missing parts from reference TRBV19 and TRBJ1-6): DGGITQSPKYLFRKEGQNVTLSCEQNLNHDAMYWYRQDPGQGLRLIYYSQIVNDFQKGDIAEGYSVSREKKESFPLTVTSAQKNPTAFYLCASSGGASPLHFGNGTRLTVT.

This sequence joins TRBV9 and TRBJ1-4; a weak D match, TRBD1 (5 bases). This CDR3 comprises 14 residues. Germline CDR1 reads SGDLS; CDR2 reads YYNGEE. Trimming took 0 bases from V and 8 from J, leaving 11 bases between them. This CDR3 reads CASSVGGTPEKLFF. Written as DNA, the CDR3 is TGTGCCAGCAGCGTAGGCGGGACGCCGGAAAAACTGTTTTTT.

The chain couples TRBV15 to TRBJ1-5; D is uncertain. Per germline, CDR1 LNHNV and CDR2 YYDKDF (reference sequence). The V gene lost 3 bases and the J gene lost 3 bases, with 12 bases spanning the gap. The CDR3 has 15 residues. CDR3 sequence (DNA): TGTGCCACCAGCAGCGACCGGGGTAACAATCAGCCCCAGCATTTT. Translating it yields CATSSDRGNNQPQHF. Full variable domain (rest looked up from reference TRBV15 and TRBJ1-5): DAMVIQNPRYQVTQFGKPVTLSCSQTLNHNVMYWYQQKSSQAPKLLFHYYDKDFNNEADTPDNFQSRRPNTSFCFLDIRSPGLGDTAMYLCATSSDRGNNQPQHFGDGTRLSIL.

The rearrangement uses TRBV9 and TRBJ2-3; D gene uncertain. The ends were cut back, 0 bases at V and 2 bases at J, with 7 bases in the middle. In germline, CDR1 is SGDLS, CDR2 YYNGEE. The CDR3 is 14 amino acids. The CDR3 DNA is TGTGCCAGCAGCGTAGAGGCAGACACAGATACGCAGTATTTT. Its protein is CASSVEADTDTQYF.

Only one count was recorded for this clone. This chain connects TRBV7-9 to TRBJ2-6; D remains unclear. Germline V gives CDR1 SEHNR, CDR2 FQNEAQ (reference sequence). Trimming removed 6 bases from V and 1 base from J, with 1 base in between. This CDR3 contains 12 residues. CDR3 in amino acids: CASSSGANVLTF. The CDR3 DNA sequence: TGTGCCAGCAGTTCTGGGGCCAACGTCCTGACTTTC.

This chain connects TRBV7-9 to TRBJ2-1; 10 bases fit TRBD2. The V segment lost 6 bases and the J segment 6 bases; nucleotides outside the gene matches: 8. Germline V gene data show CDR1 as SEHNR and CDR2 as FQNEAQ (reference sequence). CDR3 size: 15 residues. This CDR3 is CASSPSGSPLNEQFF. The DNA for the CDR3 is TGTGCCAGCAGTCCTAGCGGGAGCCCCCTCAATGAGCAGTTCTTC.

The rearrangement links TRBV7-6 to TRBJ2-5; possibly TRBD1 for D (6 bases). The V gene lost 3 bases and the J gene lost 5 bases, with 13 bases spanning the gap. This CDR3 is built from 14 residues. Germline V gene sequence: CDR1 SGHVS, CDR2 FNYEAQ. The DNA of the CDR3 is TGTGCCAGCAGCTTGGGCAGGGGAGCGGAGACCCAGTACTTC. Encoded protein: CASSLGRGAETQYF.